These 32 T cell receptor beta chains were all obtained from the same sample, sequenced in a study of human T cells and chemical hapten exposure (TCRdb year 2021). The library was built by means of RACE. Sequencing was performed on a NextSeq 500. TCRdb reprocessed the public reads (quality trimming at Q25 with fastp, clone calling with MiXCR) and kept in-frame beta chains. Every CDR3 protein is listed once, alongside the most common genes and DNA of its rows. The sample table lists 100,000 to 150,000 distinct CDR3 sequences, about 10% of them with a count of one. The ten largest account for 2.4% of the sample. The time point label for this specimen denotes: patch test 3, about 24 weeks after DPC sensitization. The treatment or condition label, as the study defines it: therapeutic diphenylcyclopropenone sensitization with weekly scalp DPC. This specimen consisted of whole blood, obtained in connection with sensitization to the hapten diphenylcyclopropenone (DPC). Receptor source: a woman in her forties or fifties with alopecia areata. Some clones in this sample may be carry-over from other donors' samples.

This clonotype was recorded a few times. The genes are TRBV6-1 and TRBJ1-2; 8 bases align to TRBD1. Looked up from germline, CDR1 is MNHNS and CDR2 is SASEGT. The V segment lost 7 bases and the J segment 3 bases; nucleotides outside the gene matches: 7. This CDR3 is built from 14 residues. The CDR3 is CASTPWGQDYGYTF. CDR3 bases: TGTGCCAGCACCCCCTGGGGACAGGACTATGGCTACACCTTC.

V and J are TRBV12-3 or TRBV12-4 and TRBJ2-1; D is possibly TRBD1 (5 bases). The V end lost 7 bases, the J end lost 5 bases, and 21 bases lay between the germline ends. The CDR3 runs 16 residues. The CDR3: CASTFSRGPGDNEQFF. CDR3 in DNA: TGTGCCAGCACCTTTAGTAGGGGCCCTGGGGACAATGAGCAGTTCTTC.

This clonotype was seen only a few times. This chain joins TRBV11-2 and TRBJ2-1; D might be TRBD2 (6 bases). Trimming took 4 bases from V and 9 from J, leaving 13 bases between them. The CDR3 spans 13 residues. Germline-derived CDR1 and CDR2 are SGHAT and FQNNGV. Here the CDR3 DNA reads TGTGCCAGCAGCTCCTCGGGAGTAGGTGAGCAGTTCTTC. Encoded protein: CASSSSGVGEQFF. The variable domain in full, with the rest retrieved from reference TRBV11-2 and TRBJ2-1, is EAGVAQSPRYKIIEKRQSVAFWCNPISGHATLYWYQQILGQGPKLLIQFQNNGVVDDSQLPKDRFSAERLKGVDSTLKIQPAKLEDSAVYLCASSSSGVGEQFFGPGTRLTVL.

This chain connects TRBV28 to TRBJ2-1; maybe TRBD2 (6 bases). CDR1 MDHEN and CDR2 SYDVKM come from the germline V gene. The V end lost 7 bases, the J end lost 4 bases, and 14 bases lay between the germline ends. The CDR3 runs 14 residues. CDR3 region: CASNLPGLYNEQFF. The CDR3 nucleotides are TGTGCCAGCAACCTACCGGGACTTTACAATGAGCAGTTCTTC. The full variable domain, its missing parts supplied by reference TRBV28 and TRBJ2-1, is DVKVTQSSRYLVKRTGEKVFLECVQDMDHENMFWYRQDPGLGLRLIYFSYDVKMKEKGDIPEGYSVSREKKERFSLILESASTNQTSMYLCASNLPGLYNEQFFGPGTRLTVL.

This clonotype appeared a single time. This chain links TRBV7-9 with TRBJ1-5; unclear D gene. Trimming took 5 bases from V and 1 from J, leaving 9 bases between them. From germline, CDR1 is SEHNR and CDR2 FQNEAQ (reference sequence). This CDR3 contains 14 residues. In DNA, the CDR3 is TGTGCCAGCAGCCCCGAAGGGAGCAATCAGCCCCAGCATTTT. Translated, it gives CASSPEGSNQPQHF.

The table lists this clonotype with a few counts. The V gene is TRBV27, the J gene TRBJ1-1; TRBD1 aligns across 7 bases. The junction had 7 bases not matched to a gene; V was cut back by 7 bases and J by 5 bases. This CDR3 comprises 13 residues. From germline, CDR1 is MNHEY and CDR2 SMNVEV (reference sequence). The CDR3 sequence is CASKPGGMTEAFF. The CDR3 region has the DNA TGTGCCAGCAAACCAGGGGGGATGACTGAAGCTTTCTTT.

The table lists this clonotype with a few counts. V and J are TRBV29-1 and TRBJ2-3; 9 bases agree with TRBD2. The CDR3 spans 14 residues. The germline CDR1 and CDR2 sequences are SQVTM and ANQGSEA. The V and J ends lost 7 bases and 2 bases, in that order; junction bases with no gene match: 7. The CDR3 sequence is CSAGSGGPTDTQYF. The CDR3 DNA sequence: TGCAGCGCCGGGAGCGGGGGGCCCACAGATACGCAGTATTTT.

The chain joins TRBV7-9 to TRBJ1-2, with 9 bases lining up with TRBD1. Unmatched junction bases numbered 11, after V lost 7 bases and J lost 5 bases. The CDR3 sequence is 15 residues long. Germline CDR1 and CDR2: SEHNR and FQNEAQ (reference sequence). The CDR3 here is CASTIEQGAAYGYTF. CDR3 sequence (DNA): TGTGCCAGCACCATAGAACAGGGGGCGGCTTATGGCTACACCTTC.

The rearrangement links TRBV6-5 to TRBJ1-5, with D unclear. CDR1 MNHEY and CDR2 SVGAGI come from the germline V gene. The V end was cut by 2 bases, the J end by 6 bases, with 8 bases between. The CDR3 length is 13 residues. For the CDR3, the DNA is TGTGCCAGCAGTTACACGGGGAGTCAGCCCCAGCATTTT. This gives the protein CASSYTGSQPQHF.

For this clonotype: A read error may explain this, as a much larger clone is one base away. The rearrangement joins TRBV19 to TRBJ2-2; 8 bases align to TRBD1. With V trimmed by 8 bases and J by 4 bases, 9 bases remained unmatched. The CDR3 covers 15 residues. Germline-derived CDR1 and CDR2 are LNHDA and SQIVND (reference sequence). CDR3 in DNA: TGTGCCAGTTCACGGGCAGGGGGCAGCACCGGGGAGCTGTTTTTT. Residues: CASSRAGGSTGELFF.

This clonotype was seen only a few times. The CDR3 region is CASRPLQAPDTQYF. CDR3 DNA sequence: TGTGCCAGCAGGCCCCTCCAGGCCCCAGATACGCAGTATTTT. The chain links TRBV6-5 to TRBJ2-3; D ambiguous. The CDR3 is made up of 14 amino acids. Germline values: CDR1 MNHEY, CDR2 SVGAGI. Trimming shortened V by 6 bases and J by 4 bases, and 14 bases separated the two germline ends.

The chain joins TRBV5-4 to TRBJ1-1, with D hard to call. V shed 0 bases and J shed 0 bases, with 12 bases lying between them. Germline V gene data show CDR1 as SGHNT and CDR2 as YYREEE (reference sequence). The CDR3 runs to 16 residues. The CDR3 DNA reads TGTGCCAGCAGCTTGGCCAGCTGGGGAGTGAACACTGAAGCTTTCTTT. Its protein is CASSLASWGVNTEAFF.

Many counts were recorded for this clonotype. The rearrangement uses TRBV6-2 or TRBV6-3 and TRBJ2-2; no clear D. This CDR3 is built from 11 residues. Trimming took 2 bases from V and 8 from J, leaving 3 bases between them. CDR1 and CDR2 (germline): MNHEY, SVGEGT. CDR3 sequence (DNA): TGTGCCAGCAGTTACGGGGGGGAGCTGTTTTTT. Protein sequence: CASSYGGELFF.

This clonotype was observed at least ten times. V is TRBV20-1 and J is TRBJ2-3, with 7 bases that match TRBD2. Germline V lookup: CDR1 DFQATT, CDR2 SNEGSKA (reference sequence). The CDR3 sequence is 14 residues long. The V segment lost 1 base and the J segment 5 bases; nucleotides outside the gene matches: 6. CDR3 region: CSARGGSGGDTQYF. Written as DNA, the CDR3 is TGCAGTGCTAGAGGCGGGAGTGGAGGAGATACGCAGTATTTT.

In this sample, this clonotype turned up a few times. The CDR3 bases are TGCGCCAGCAGCCACGGAACGTACAATGAGCAGTTCTTC. Translated, it gives CASSHGTYNEQFF. The chain is built from TRBV4-1 and TRBJ2-1; D is unresolved. V was pared by 3 bases and J by 4 bases, with 7 bases between. The length of the CDR3 is 13 residues. CDR1 is MGHRA, CDR2 YSYEKL, per germline.

CDR3 coding DNA: TGTGCCAGCAGCTTAAAGACAGGGAGCTACCAGTACTTC. Translated: CASSLKTGSYQYF. The chain has TRBV7-3 and TRBJ2-4; 7 bases are shared with TRBD1. The germline CDR1 and CDR2 sequences are SGHTA and FQGTGA. The length of the CDR3 is 13 residues. The V segment lost 1 base and the J segment 13 bases; nucleotides outside the gene matches: 7.

This clonotype was recorded a few times. CDR3 region: CAISEPAQGVNTEAFF. The CDR3 DNA sequence: TGTGCCATCAGTGAGCCGGCCCAGGGGGTCAACACTGAAGCTTTCTTT. V gene TRBV10-3 combines with J gene TRBJ1-1; 7 bases agree with TRBD1. The CDR3 length is 16 residues. CDR1 and CDR2 from the germline V gene are ENHRY and SYGVKD. J was trimmed by 2 bases and V by 2 bases; bases with no gene match: 8.

This clonotype was observed at least ten times. The chain recombines TRBV5-1 with TRBJ2-6, with a possible D match to TRBD1 (5 bases). Germline V CDR1 and CDR2: SGHRS, YFSETQ. The CDR3 sequence is 16 residues long. The ends were cut back, 3 bases at V and 0 bases at J, with 10 bases in the middle. Here the CDR3 reads CASSSRQFSGANVLTF. Here the CDR3 DNA reads TGCGCCAGCAGCTCCCGACAGTTCTCTGGGGCCAACGTCCTGACTTTC.

The genes are TRBV15 and TRBJ2-6; D perhaps matches TRBD2 (5 bases). This CDR3 is built from 13 residues. CDR1 LNHNV and CDR2 YYDKDF come from the germline V gene (reference sequence). The germline V and J ends were trimmed by 9 bases and 0 bases, with 6 bases remaining between them. CDR3 protein: CATAGSGANVLTF. CDR3 coding DNA: TGTGCCACTGCGGGCTCTGGGGCCAACGTCCTGACTTTC. Variable domain in full (rest from reference TRBV15 and TRBJ2-6): DAMVIQNPRYQVTQFGKPVTLSCSQTLNHNVMYWYQQKSSQAPKLLFHYYDKDFNNEADTPDNFQSRRPNTSFCFLDIRSPGLGDTAMYLCATAGSGANVLTFGAGSRLTVL.

The CDR3 protein is CASSGGWETQYF. CDR3 sequence (DNA): TGTGCCAGCTCCGGGGGCTGGGAGACCCAGTACTTC. V and J are TRBV7-6 and TRBJ2-5; D is perhaps TRBD1 or TRBD2 (6 bases each). CDR3 length: 12 residues. Germline CDR1 SGHVS, CDR2 FNYEAQ. Trimming left V 8 bases short and J 5 bases short, with 12 bases between.

This clonotype was counted only a few times. The chain combines TRBV5-1 with TRBJ2-5, with a tentative D call TRBD2 (5 bases). The CDR3 spans 15 residues. Germline V gene sequence: CDR1 SGHRS, CDR2 YFSETQ. V lost 0 bases and J lost 3, with 12 bases in between. The CDR3 region is CASSLDGGGEETQYF. The CDR3 DNA follows: TGCGCCAGCAGCTTGGACGGAGGAGGCGAAGAGACCCAGTACTTC.

This chain links TRBV6-5 with TRBJ2-7; TRBD1 matches 11 bases. The CDR3 extends over 14 amino acids. V trimming: 0 bases; J trimming: 6 bases; junction bases outside the gene matches: 1. Looked up from germline, CDR1 is MNHEY and CDR2 is SVGAGI. CDR3: CASSYSGTGGEQYF. The DNA for the CDR3 is TGTGCCAGCAGTTACTCGGGGACAGGGGGCGAGCAGTACTTC.

This clonotype was recorded many times. The chain uses TRBV18 and TRBJ2-7; 8 bases match TRBD1. Looked up from germline, CDR1 is KGHSH and CDR2 is LQKENI. Trimming took 0 bases from V and 6 from J; bases not matched to a gene: 10. CDR3 length: 16 residues. CDR3 DNA sequence: TGTGCCAGCTCACCACCCAATAAGGACAGGGTAACCGAGCAGTACTTC. It specifies CASSPPNKDRVTEQYF.

The rearrangement uses TRBV2 and TRBJ1-5; perhaps TRBD1 as D (5 bases). Between the trimmed V and J ends, which lost 4 bases and 3 bases, there was a span of 10 bases. The CDR3 length is 14 residues. Germline V CDR1 and CDR2: SNHLY, FYNNEI. CDR3 loop: CASSARGLNQPQHF. The CDR3 region has the DNA TGTGCCAGCAGTGCTCGGGGCCTCAATCAGCCCCAGCATTTT. Full variable domain (outside the CDR3, taken from reference TRBV2 and TRBJ1-5): EPEVTQTPSHQVTQMGQEVILRCVPISNHLYFYWYRQILGQKVEFLVSFYNNEISEKSEIFDDQFSVERPDGSNFTLKIRSTKLEDSAMYFCASSARGLNQPQHFGDGTRLSIL.

This chain uses TRBV12-3 or TRBV12-4 with TRBJ1-4; possible D gene TRBD1, 5 bases. This CDR3 comprises 16 residues. V lost 4 bases to trimming and J lost 8 bases, with 20 bases between them. CDR3 residues: CASSSWGRREEEKLFF. CDR3 in DNA: TGTGCCAGCAGTTCGTGGGGACGCCGCGAAGAGGAAAAACTGTTTTTT.

A few counts support this clonotype. The chain carries TRBV29-1 and TRBJ2-7, with 11 bases fitting TRBD1. The germline V gene encodes CDR1 SQVTM and CDR2 ANQGSEA. Trimming removed 6 bases from V and 0 bases from J; junction bases left unmatched: 10. The CDR3 consists of 16 residues. The CDR3 bases are TGCAGCGTAGCCGGGACAGGGGGTTCCCTCTCCTACGAGCAGTACTTC. This gives the protein CSVAGTGGSLSYEQYF.

This rearrangement joins TRBV28 to TRBJ2-1; 10 bases agree with TRBD2. The CDR3 loop spans 19 amino acids. CDR1 is MDHEN and CDR2 is SYDVKM in the germline V gene. V was clipped by 4 bases and J by 9 bases; unmatched bases: 21. CDR3: CASSSSQTFLAGAGSEQFF. As DNA, the CDR3 is TGTGCCAGCAGTTCTTCCCAAACTTTTCTAGCGGGAGCGGGGAGTGAGCAGTTCTTC.

There are many counts of this clonotype. The CDR3 is CASSLIAGAGNEQFF. Here the CDR3 DNA reads TGTGCCAGCAGTTTAATAGCGGGAGCAGGTAATGAGCAGTTCTTC. The chain joins TRBV28 to TRBJ2-1; 9 nucleotides agree with TRBD2. The germline CDR1 and CDR2 sequences are MDHEN and SYDVKM. The CDR3 extends over 15 amino acids. Trimming cost V 2 bases and J 7 bases; bases outside gene matches: 6.

This clonotype was recorded a few times. V and J are TRBV6-6 and TRBJ2-3; 7 bases match TRBD1. Germline CDR1 reads MNHNY; CDR2 reads SVGAGI (reference sequence). J gave up 2 bases and V 2 bases, and 7 bases lay outside the gene matches. The CDR3 runs 16 residues. The CDR3 region is CASSYHDREPTDTQYF. As DNA, the CDR3 is TGTGCCAGCAGTTACCACGACAGGGAACCCACAGATACGCAGTATTTT.

The sample holds a few counts of this clonotype. V and J are TRBV3-1 and TRBJ1-1; D is unclear. This CDR3 is built from 15 residues. The germline V gene has CDR1 LGHDT and CDR2 YNNKEL (reference sequence). Trimming removed 1 base at V and 5 bases at J, with 14 bases between. As DNA, the CDR3 is TGTGCCAGCAGCCAAGTTCTGACGGGTGGGACTGAAGCTTTCTTT. Its translation is CASSQVLTGGTEAFF. The full variable domain, rest sourced from reference TRBV3-1 and TRBJ1-1, is DTAVSQTPKYLVTQMGNDKSIKCEQNLGHDTMYWYKQDSKKFLKIMFSYNNKELIINETVPNRFSPKSPDKAHLNLHINSLELGDSAVYFCASSQVLTGGTEAFFGQGTRLTVV.

This rearrangement joins TRBV12-3 or TRBV12-4 to TRBJ2-3, with unresolved D. The CDR3 sequence is 14 residues long. Trimming pared 1 base from V and 2 bases from J, leaving 7 bases between. CDR3 sequence: CASSLGDLTDTQYF. The CDR3 DNA reads as TGTGCCAGCAGTTTAGGCGACCTCACAGATACGCAGTATTTT.

This clonotype was counted ten times or more. The rearrangement links TRBV20-1 to TRBJ2-1; 8 nucleotides match TRBD2. From germline, CDR1 is DFQATT and CDR2 SNEGSKA (reference sequence). The CDR3 spans 15 residues. V lost 6 bases, J lost 2 bases, and 9 bases stayed unmatched. CDR3 in DNA: TGCAGTGCCTCTCACGGGAGGGCCCCCTACAATGAGCAGTTCTTC. It is translated as CSASHGRAPYNEQFF.